The table lists the clone carrying this T cell receptor (beta chain) with many counts. Its antigen is currently unknown. TCRdb re-called the multiplex PCR reads through MiXCR, storing one row per CDR3 protein. Seen here are about 63,000 distinct CDR3 sequences, approximately 57% observed once, and the top ten hold about 19%. Losses at the gene ends were 5 bases for V and 6 bases for J; bases not matched to a gene: 7. The CDR3 runs 14 residues. This record belongs to a study of breast tumors, draining lymph nodes, adjacent tissues. Study results and limitations: The lymph node origin of tumor T cells was framed as consistent with a hypothesis, not demonstrated. Findings are consistent with lymph node origin and intratumoral expansion of most tumor T cells. Compared with basal-like, luminal-like tumors shared significantly more repertoire with nontumor tissue.

The chain has TRBV12-3 or TRBV12-4 and TRBJ2-3; 8 bases are a match to TRBD1. The sample consisted of breast tumor tissue. This TCR derives from a female donor with breast cancer. Some clones in this sample may be carry-over from other donors' samples. CDR3 sequence: CASSPGQDIDTQYF. Written as DNA, the CDR3 is TGTGCCAGCAGTCCGGGACAGGACATTGATACGCAGTATTTT.